This TCR beta chain was sequenced for a study of T cell clones after liver transplantation. Across the study: Samples came from ITN030ST, which attempted immunosuppression withdrawal within 2 years of liver transplantation.

This clone occurred a few times. The V and J ends lost 8 bases and 5 bases respectively, with 12 bases between them. The CDR3 loop spans 13 amino acids. Looked up from germline, CDR1 is MDHEN and CDR2 is SYDVKM. Produced via immunoSEQ multiplex PCR; TCRdb's table is partial and in-frame only. Of tens of thousands of clones listed, 70% to 80% were seen once; the top ten hold 2.5% to 3%. The receptor was derived from a human patient who received a liver transplant. Certain T cells may be donor cells from the graft. Sequenced material: CD4+ T cells from blood, taken at the approximately 16-month timepoint. The rearrangement links TRBV28 to TRBJ1-4; possibly TRBD1 for D (5 bases). CDR3 amino acids: CASSGGGNEKLFF. Written as DNA, the CDR3 is TGTGCCAGCTCGGGCGGGGGGAATGAAAAACTGTTTTTT.